This TCR beta chain was recovered during a study of blood T cell repertoires in COVID-19. Turning to the study itself: COVID-19 samples, acute and convalescent, were from the United States, Italy and Spain. The cDNA or gDNA used as material had been derived from T cells, B-cell-depleted T cells, or PBMCs.

In the original analysis: Quantification of nucleated cells was approximated via reference gene primer amplification. TCRdb's copy holds only in-frame clones and misses some; the assay was immunoSEQ multiplex PCR. The V and J calls and the clone size are those of that table, but D and trimming were determined from the DNA. Counted here are 90,000 to 100,000 clones, more than 80% occurring once; the ten biggest clones make up roughly 2.5%. In Seattle, patients joined the study during active infection and were tracked longitudinally. V lost 4 bases to trimming and J lost 0 bases, with 14 bases between them. Germline CDR1 and CDR2: SGHNT and YYREEE (reference sequence). The CDR3 consists of 16 residues.

This TCR came from a man aged 45-65 years with COVID-19, enrolled during active disease. This chain uses TRBV5-4 with TRBJ2-1; D possibly corresponds to TRBD1 (6 bases). Sequenced input: peripheral blood. CDR3 in amino acids: CASSTRDTSSYNEQFF. The CDR3, as DNA: TGTGCCAGCAGCACCCGGGACACGAGCTCCTACAATGAGCAGTTCTTC.